The following is a T cell receptor beta chain sequence with its context. The specificity of this receptor is unknown. Base qualities are not recorded, but no much larger clone differs from it by a single base. This entry is derived from a study of PD-1 blockade in mismatch repair-deficient tumors (dated by TCRdb to the late 2010s). A note on the overall study: Between September 2013 and 2016, the trial enrolled roughly 80 consecutive patients with about a dozen types of mismatch repair-deficient cancer, all of whom had received prior treatment and were progressing. Tumor-associated T cell clones in the peripheral blood of patients responding to PD-1 blockade were tracked using deep sequencing of TCR CDR3 regions.

Including cysteine and phenylalanine, the CDR3 has 14 amino acids. Only the CDR3 DNA is retained, 42 bases long and in frame from the first base. The germline V and J ends show losses of 0 bases and 4 bases respectively, and no gene match explains 5 bases of the junction. The CDR1 and CDR2 encoded by the germline V gene (reference sequence) are GTSNPN and SVGIG. The investigation overall reported the following: After pembrolizumab, tumor-resident clones, which were often undetectable in blood before treatment, expanded rapidly and then contracted, generally ahead of radiologic responses.

Mismatch repair deficiency was established in every enrolled patient by polymerase chain reaction or immunohistochemistry. A few patients who responded to pembrolizumab therapy underwent TCR sequencing. In the phase II trial, pembrolizumab PD-1 blockade was tested prospectively in advanced mismatch repair-deficient cancers, no matter which tissue of origin the cancers came from. Serial peripheral blood T cell samples were collected before and at multiple times after starting PD-1 blockade. Blood sampling times were reported as weeks after the first pembrolizumab dose. The library was produced with the immunoSEQ multiplex PCR assay. TCRdb re-hosts the immuneACCESS table, in-frame sequences only. Its copies lack some clones; in the studies checked, an unresolved V gene accounts for under half of them, and the cause for the rest is not known. In this sample the table shows tens of thousands of clones, approximately 80% of which occur a single time. Clones ranked in the top ten supply 5% to 6.5% of the sample.

The chain is encoded by TRBV30 joined to TRBJ1-2; TRBD1 agrees with 7 junctional bases. The origin of this receptor is an adult with mismatch repair-deficient cancer. The sequencing used peripheral blood, collected 44 weeks after starting pembrolizumab. The CDR3 here reads CAWSVGQRSYGYTF. The nucleotides read TGTGCCTGGAGTGTGGGACAGCGCTCCTATGGCTACACCTTC.